This T cell receptor beta chain was recovered during a study of radiotherapy plus CTLA-4 blockade in lung cancer. Sequenced by immunoSEQ multiplex PCR; TCRdb stores in-frame clones only, minus some. The table shows around 100,000 clones, with about 70% occurring only once. CTLA-4 blockade using ipilimumab, together with focal radiation, was received by patients with chemo-refractory metastatic non-small-cell lung cancer. Germline V gives CDR1 SGHVS, CDR2 FQNEAQ. The CDR3 sequence is 16 residues long. V lost 5 bases and J 3 bases, leaving 17 bases between the germline ends. The rearrangement links TRBV7-8 to TRBJ1-5; weak D call: TRBD1 (6 bases). The sequence came from a human donor with non-small cell lung cancer who had a partial response to radiotherapy plus ipilimumab. Some clones in this sample may be carry-over from other donors' samples. This sample comprised peripheral blood, obtained from a patient treated with radiotherapy plus ipilimumab. CDR3 coding DNA: TGTGCCAGCAGCCCAGGACAGAAGAGTCCCAATCAGCCCCAGCATTTT. Amino acid sequence: CASSPGQKSPNQPQHF.